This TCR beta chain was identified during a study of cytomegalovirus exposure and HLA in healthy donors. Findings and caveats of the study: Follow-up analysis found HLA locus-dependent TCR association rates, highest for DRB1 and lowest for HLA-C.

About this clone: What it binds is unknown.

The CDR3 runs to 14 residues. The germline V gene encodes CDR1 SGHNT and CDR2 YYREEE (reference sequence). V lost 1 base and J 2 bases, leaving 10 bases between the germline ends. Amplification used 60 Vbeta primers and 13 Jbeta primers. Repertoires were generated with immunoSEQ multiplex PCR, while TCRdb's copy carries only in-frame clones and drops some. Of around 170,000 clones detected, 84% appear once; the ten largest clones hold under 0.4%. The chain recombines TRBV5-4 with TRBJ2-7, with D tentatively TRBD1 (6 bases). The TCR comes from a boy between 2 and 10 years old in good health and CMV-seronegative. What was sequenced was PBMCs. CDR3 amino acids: CASSLRAGAYEQYF. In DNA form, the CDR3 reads TGTGCCAGCAGCTTGAGGGCAGGGGCCTACGAGCAGTACTTC.